This T cell receptor (beta chain) was observed in a study of naive and memory T cell subsets (dated by TCRdb to the late 2010s). About the full investigation: An open-source, UMI-based TCR alpha and beta sequencing pipeline was applied to sorted naive and memory peripheral blood T cell subsets. RNA was DNase-treated and reverse transcribed with TCR constant-region primers, mostly using SuperScript III. IgG serology results and the functional CMV T cell responses were in complete agreement. Paper-wide results and their limitations: A power law was followed by TCR abundance, with an exponent that differed between naive and memory subsets but was consistent across the three individuals. In both CD4 and CD8 cells, the Gini index increased while Shannon and inverse Simpson diversity decreased from naive through CM, EM and EMRA. No ground truth was available to validate the repertoire findings for the naive and memory subsets. Single alpha or beta chain sequences, rather than paired alpha/beta receptors, were used to define clonotypes. RNA-based TCR counts may be affected by expression changes linked to T cell activation and differentiation. After error correction, over 95% of naive TCR sequences appeared only once, giving much steeper abundance distributions than memory subsets.

Based on the germline V gene (reference sequence), the CDR1 and CDR2 sequences are DFQATT and SNEGSKA. The CDR3, from cysteine to phenylalanine, totals 15 residues. The only DNA kept is the CDR3, 45 bases in frame from the first base. V is shortened by 6 bases, J by 8 bases, and the region joining them spans 24 bases. To prepare the library, UMI-ligation and nested PCR was applied. An equimolar mix of two oligonucleotides covering both TRBC1 and TRBC2 was used as the beta constant-region primer. A single-stranded oligonucleotide containing the SP2 primer and a 12-nucleotide UMI was joined to the 3' end of the cDNA by T4 RNA ligase 1. Four rounds of PCR were used to amplify ligated cDNA, with nested alpha and beta constant-region primers being used together with the SP2 primer. The ligation reaction was incubated at 16°C for about 18-24 hours. To avoid over-amplification, PCR2 was usually performed as a SYBR Green qPCR and halted once a predetermined threshold was reached. Apart from the first purification, every purification step used Agencourt AMPure XP magnetic beads. Library quantification was done by Qubit, followed by a TapeStation check on which the main peak was expected at around 650 bp. The pooled libraries were sequenced on an Illumina MiSeq using v2 2x251 paired-end kits, which usually yielded roughly 1-2 million reads per sample. Each sample library was pooled at around 4.1 nM, and roughly 5-7.5% PhiX was included to improve cluster recognition. On the authors' methods: Using tag matching that tolerated one base-pair mismatch, Decombinator assigned V and J genes to FASTQ reads that had been processed by Demultiplexor. Collapsinator relied on UMIs to fix sequencing errors as well as frequency errors caused by PCR heterogeneity. CDR3Translator translated TCRs and extracted CDR3s from the conserved cysteine to the FGXG phenylalanine, flagging non-productive sequences. Gini, Shannon entropy and inverse Simpson indices were calculated on repertoires that had been subsampled to equal numbers of UMI-defined TCRs. Power-law fits to clonotype abundance distributions were performed by maximum likelihood within the linear range. Similar UMI counts, unique TCR numbers and clonal distributions were obtained with the pipeline and with MIGEC on one naive CD8 sample. Repertoires were searched for roughly 7,300 CMV-associated CDR3 sequences compiled from VDJdb and a published dataset. TCRdb ran its own pipeline on the public reads, namely fastp trimming at Q25 and MiXCR clone calling, and kept in-frame beta chains. Entries that share a CDR3 protein sequence are merged under the most common genes and DNA. For this entry, the V and J calls and clone size follow TCRdb and not the study's own pipeline. In all, the sample holds about 85,000 distinct CDR3 sequences, and around 12% of those were seen once. Around 0.99% of the sample comes from the top ten.

From the second PCR step onward, the TCR alpha chain libraries and the TCR beta chain libraries were amplified separately. Donor CMV status was determined by IFNgamma production from CD4+ T cells after overnight stimulation of fresh PBMCs with CMV viral lysate. Miltenyi beads were used first to positively select CD4 T cells, and CD8 T cells were then positively selected from the CD4-negative fraction. Cells were stained for CD3, CD4, CD8, CD45RA, CD27 and a live/dead dye and were sorted on a BD Aria II into four subsets based on CD45RA and CD27. A few healthy volunteers provided blood, and each donor's sample was split into CD4 and CD8 T cells and then further divided into four differentiation subsets. Around 120 ml of peripheral blood was drawn per donor, and PBMC were isolated by Ficoll-Paque PLUS density-gradient centrifugation. Sorted cells were lysed in RLT buffer, and RNA was extracted with a Qiagen RNeasy kit and stored at -80°C.

The table lists this clonotype with a few counts. The target of this receptor is not known. Base qualities were left out, and no much larger clone turns up one base away. The rearranged segments are TRBV20-1 and TRBJ2-3; D gene: possibly TRBD2, on 8 matching bases. Sequenced: central memory CD4+ T cells from blood. The cell subset or site label for this specimen denotes: central memory, CD45RA- CD27+. The clonotype originates from a human donor in good health. The CDR3 protein: CSAMPGTAGVGTQYF. The nucleotide sequence reads as follows: TGCAGTGCCATGCCCGGGACAGCGGGAGTCGGTACGCAGTATTTT.